This is a list of T cell receptor beta chains from one sample in a study of T cells in localized non-small cell lung cancer. Sequencing used immunoSEQ multiplex PCR; TCRdb keeps in-frame clones, though not all of them. Among some 2,200 clones, about 20% were seen once, and the ten largest hold roughly 19%. The material sequenced was lung tumor tissue, taken before any cancer treatment. All receptors derive from a man aged 40 to 70 with stage II lung adenocarcinoma. CDR3s include the opening cysteine and the closing phenylalanine or tryptophan. A D gene is named only where the DNA matches it firmly. Clone size, where shown, is once, few, many, or a class for clones that have expanded.

clone size | J gene | V gene | D gene | CDR3 DNA | CDR3 protein
- | TRBJ1-1 | TRBV19 | - | TGTGCCAGTAGTATAGGACGGAACACTGAAGCTTTCTTT | CASSIGRNTEAFF
medium-sized | TRBJ2-3 | TRBV7-2 | TRBD1 | TGTGCCCAGACAGGGCAGGGGGCAGATACGCAGTATTTT | CAQTGQGADTQYF
few | TRBJ2-3 | TRBV6-8 | - | TGTGCCAGCAGTAACGACAAGACCAGTGGAGATACGCAGTATTTT | CASSNDKTSGDTQYF
- | TRBJ2-3 | TRBV6-8 | TRBD2 | TGTGCCAGCAGTGGACTAGCGGGGGCCACAGATACGCAGTATTTT | CASSGLAGATDTQYF
few | TRBJ1-4 | TRBV18 | TRBD1 | TGTGCCAGCTCACCGTTGGGACAGGGGGATGAAAAACTGTTTTTT | CASSPLGQGDEKLFF
- | TRBJ2-1 | TRBV12-2 | - | TGTGCAAGTCGCCTAGTTGTTAGCGGGACACCCAGCTCCTACAATGAGCAGTTCTTC | CASRLVVSGTPSSYNEQFF
- | TRBJ2-6 | TRBV28 | - | TGTGCCAGCAGTACGTCTCGGGTCCGGGCCAACGTCCTGACTTTC | CASSTSRVRANVLTF
medium-sized | TRBJ2-7 | TRBV6-8 | TRBD1 | TGTGCCAGCAGTTACTCTTCAATTACGACAGGGTACTACGAGCAGTACTTC | CASSYSSITTGYYEQYF
medium-sized | TRBJ2-5 | TRBV11-3 | - | TGTGCCAGCAGCCCCGTGGAGGCCGGGTGGGAGACCCAGTACTTC | CASSPVEAGWETQYF
medium-sized | TRBJ2-3 | TRBV11-3 | TRBD2 | TGTGCCAGCAGCTTAGATCGAGCGGGAGTTTCAGATACGCAGTATTTT | CASSLDRAGVSDTQYF
- | TRBJ2-7 | TRBV30 | TRBD1 | TGTGCCTGGCAAAAGACAGGGGGTTCCTACGAGCAGTACTTC | CAWQKTGGSYEQYF
- | TRBJ2-2 | TRBV6-8 | - | TGTGCCAGCAGTTATCTCTTTATAGGGGGCACCGGGGAGCTGTTTTTT | CASSYLFIGGTGELFF
few | TRBJ1-2 | TRBV1 | - | TGCACCAGCAGCCAAGAACCACTCATTGGACAGGGGTTTCTACGCTACACCTTC | CTSSQEPLIGQGFLRYTF
few | TRBJ2-3 | TRBV6-8 | - | TGTGCCAGCACCGAAGGTCATAAGTACACAGATACGCAGTATTTT | CASTEGHKYTDTQYF
- | TRBJ1-5 | TRBV30 | TRBD1 | TGTGCCTGTGACAGGGAAGGTGGGGGGAATCAGCCCCAGCATTTT | CACDREGGGNQPQHF
few | TRBJ2-2 | TRBV6-8 | - | TGTGCCAGCCAGGCCTGGGGGCCGAATACCGGGGAGCTGTTTTTT | CASQAWGPNTGELFF
- | TRBJ1-1 | TRBV6-8 | - | TGTGCCAGCAGTACAGGGTTCGGCACTGAAGCTTTCTTT | CASSTGFGTEAFF
large | TRBJ1-1 | TRBV30 | - | TGTGCCTGGAGCGAATTCGCGGACTTCGAGGGAGCTTTCTTT | CAWSEFADFEGAFF
- | TRBJ2-2 | TRBV5-1 | - | TGCGCCAGCAGCTTGGAGGGACACCCGAACACCGGGGAGCTGTTTTTT | CASSLEGHPNTGELFF
few | TRBJ2-7 | TRBV28 | TRBD1 | TGTGCCAGCAGAGGAACAGGGGGAAACTACGAGCAGTACTTC | CASRGTGGNYEQYF
- | TRBJ2-1 | TRBV18 | - | TGTGCCAGCTCACCAGGGCCGACTGAGTCTGAGCAGTTCTTC | CASSPGPTESEQFF
- | TRBJ1-2 | TRBV6-1 | - | TGTGCCAGCAGTGAAGAACCAGGAGGTTCCTACACCTTC | CASSEEPGGSYTF
- | TRBJ2-7 | TRBV28 | TRBD2 | TGTGCCAGCAGTTTAGGCTTAGCGGGAGAGGGCGAGCAGTACTTC | CASSLGLAGEGEQYF
- | TRBJ1-3 | TRBV11-3 | - | TGTGCCAGCAGCTTCGGAGGGGAGGGAAACACCATATATTTT | CASSFGGEGNTIYF
medium-sized | TRBJ1-5 | TRBV6-8 | - | TGTGCCAGCAGTGTCGAGGCGTTCAGCAGACCCCAGCATTTT | CASSVEAFSRPQHF
- | TRBJ2-5 | TRBV6-8 | - | TGTGCCAGCAGTGCGCCGGGGGGCGGGCAAGAGACCCAGTACTTC | CASSAPGGGQETQYF
medium-sized | TRBJ1-1 | TRBV11-3 | TRBD1 | TGTGCCAGCAGCTTGGGGGTTCGGGACAGCCTTGAAGCTTTCTTT | CASSLGVRDSLEAFF
- | TRBJ2-5 | TRBV9 | TRBD2 | TGTGCCAGCAGCGTACGGGGGGTCGCTGAGGAGACCCAGTACTTC | CASSVRGVAEETQYF
- | TRBJ1-1 | TRBV11-3 | - | TGTGCCAGCACCCAGCCAGGCAGGGGGAACACTGAAGCTTTCTTT | CASTQPGRGNTEAFF
medium-sized | TRBJ2-1 | TRBV6-8 | TRBD2 | TGTGCCAGCAGTTACTCGACTAGCGGTTACAATGAGCAGTTCTTC | CASSYSTSGYNEQFF
large | TRBJ1-1 | TRBV6-8 | - | TGTGCCAGCAGTGACCGGGACAACACTGAAGCTTTCTTT | CASSDRDNTEAFF
few | TRBJ1-5 | TRBV19 | - | TGTGCCAGTAGTATCCAGGCCAGCATCCCCGATCAGCCCCAGCATTTT | CASSIQASIPDQPQHF
- | TRBJ1-3 | TRBV11-3 | - | TGTGCCAGCAGCTTACAATTAGGGGCTTCTGGAAACACCATATATTTT | CASSLQLGASGNTIYF
few | TRBJ2-1 | TRBV11-3 | - | TGTGCCAGCAGCTCTCCACGGGACGACAATGAGCAGTTCTTC | CASSSPRDDNEQFF
few | TRBJ1-1 | TRBV6-8 | - | TGTGCCAGCAGGAGGGACCCCTTGAACACTGAAGCTTTCTTT | CASRRDPLNTEAFF
few | TRBJ1-1 | TRBV11-3 | - | TGTGCCAGCAGCTTGGATCTGGGGATGAGTACTGAAGCTTTCTTT | CASSLDLGMSTEAFF
- | TRBJ1-2 | TRBV5-1 | - | TGCGCCAGCACGTACTCACAAGAAGGCACCGGCTACACCTTC | CASTYSQEGTGYTF
- | TRBJ1-5 | TRBV18 | TRBD1 | TGTGCCAGCTCGACAGGGGGGAATCAGCCCCAGCATTTT | CASSTGGNQPQHF
medium-sized | TRBJ1-2 | TRBV1 | - | TGCGCCAGCAGCCAAGGGGCTGGGGGACAGGGTTTCTATGGCTACACCTTC | CASSQGAGGQGFYGYTF
- | TRBJ2-2 | TRBV6-8 | TRBD2 | TGTGCCAGCAGTTACTCAACCGGACTAGCGTCAGGGGAGCTGTTTTTT | CASSYSTGLASGELFF
- | TRBJ2-7 | TRBV18 | TRBD1 | TGTGCCAGCTCACCAAGTCGGACAGGGGCGGGCGAGCAGTACTTC | CASSPSRTGAGEQYF
- | TRBJ2-7 | TRBV9 | - | TGTGCCAGCAAATCAGGCCCCTACGAGCAGTACTTC | CASKSGPYEQYF
large | TRBJ1-1 | TRBV29-1 | TRBD1 | TGCAGCGGTGGACAGGGAGCCACTGAAGCTTTCTTT | CSGGQGATEAFF
- | TRBJ2-3 | TRBV6-8 | - | TGTGCCAGCAGTTACTCCCGACTAGTGACAGATACGCAGTATTTT | CASSYSRLVTDTQYF
- | TRBJ2-1 | TRBV5-1 | TRBD2 | TGCGCCAGCAGCTTGGGACTAGCGGGAGACATACTGGATGAGCAGTTCTTC | CASSLGLAGDILDEQFF
- | TRBJ2-3 | TRBV30 | TRBD2 | TGTGCCTGGTCCCGGTGGTTTGAGACTAGCAGCCGACCCACAGATACGCAGTATTTT | CAWSRWFETSSRPTDTQYF
few | TRBJ2-7 | TRBV11-3 | TRBD2 | TGTGCCAGCAGCTTATCCCGGACTAGCGGAGACTACTACGAGCAGTACTTC | CASSLSRTSGDYYEQYF
- | TRBJ2-5 | TRBV28 | - | TGTGCCAGCTCTCCTGGCTCGGGACGAGAGACCCAGTACTTC | CASSPGSGRETQYF
few | TRBJ2-1 | TRBV6-9 | - | TGTGCCAGCACAGGGGTGGGCAATGAGCAGTTCTTC | CASTGVGNEQFF
- | TRBJ2-7 | TRBV2 | TRBD2 | TGTGCCAGCAGTGGAGGACTAGCGGGGAACTCCTACGAGCAGTACTTC | CASSGGLAGNSYEQYF
few | TRBJ2-3 | TRBV5-1 | - | TGCGCCAGCAGTCCGAGACGGGGAAGCACAGATACGCAGTATTTT | CASSPRRGSTDTQYF
few | TRBJ1-1 | TRBV6-8 | - | TGTGCCAGCAGTTACGCCCTAATGGAATGGAACACTGAAGCTTTCTTT | CASSYALMEWNTEAFF
- | TRBJ2-7 | TRBV5-1 | TRBD2 | TGCGCCAGCGGAGCGGGGGCGGGGGCCTACGAGCAGTACTTC | CASGAGAGAYEQYF